This T cell receptor beta chain was sequenced during a study of identical twins. Template switching introduced a universal primer site, and the cDNA bore unique molecular identifiers. TCRdb called the 5' RACE reads again in MiXCR, with one record for every CDR3 protein. The sample carries about 530,000 distinct CDR3 sequences, 12% to 15% recorded once. Study-level points and caveats: The study reached conclusions through statistical analysis that was cross-sectional, not following the same donors. Cord blood beta clonotypes that were abundant carried fewer insertions, and memory repertoires showed no such trend.

Trimming removed 5 bases from V and 4 bases from J; junction bases left unmatched: 5. Germline V gene data show CDR1 as SNHLY and CDR2 as FYNNEI. CDR3 length: 16 residues. The sample holds a few counts of this clonotype. Its antigen is as yet unknown. These data were also reused for a study on yellow fever vaccine responses in identical twins.

V usage is TRBV2 and J usage is TRBJ2-1, with 13 nucleotides matching TRBD2. The clonotype was recovered from a woman between 18 and 30 years old in good health. Material for sequencing was CD4+ T cells sorted from blood. The CDR3 DNA is TGTGCCAGCAGTCGCATGACTAGCGGGAGGTACAATGAGCAGTTCTTC. It codes for CASSRMTSGRYNEQFF.